A selection of T cell receptor beta chains follows, all from one sample in a study of shared clonotypes between healthy human individuals. TCRdb's table, derived via immunoSEQ multiplex PCR, lists solely in-frame clones and lacks some. The sample carries about 2 million clones, about 95% recorded once. The sequenced sample consisted of naive CD8+ T cells sorted from blood. Every receptor here comes from a man aged 18 to 29 in good health. The CDR3 runs from the conserved cysteine through the conserved F or W. D genes are given only for firm matches. Size tells how often a clone was seen (once, few, many) or the class of an expanded clone, and some rows leave it out.

>.|.|TRBV6-1|TRBJ2-2
CASSGRTFGSGTGELFF
TGTGCCAGCAGTGGGAGGACTTTCGGATCGGGCACCGGGGAGCTGTTTTTT
>TRBD1|once|TRBV28|TRBJ2-7
CASRTDRETPTLYEQYF
TGTGCCAGCAGGACGGACAGGGAAACTCCCACTCTTTACGAGCAGTACTTC
>TRBD1|.|TRBV27|TRBJ2-5
CASSLIVPGGLRETQYF
TGTGCCAGCAGTTTAATAGTGCCAGGGGGCTTGAGGGAGACCCAGTACTTC
>.|.|TRBV4-3|TRBJ2-7
CASSPDTTYEQYF
TGCGCCAGCAGCCCGGACACTACCTACGAGCAGTACTTC
>.|.|TRBV9|TRBJ1-4
CASSVAGGRGEKLFF
TGTGCCAGCAGCGTAGCTGGAGGGAGAGGTGAAAAACTGTTTTTT
>.|.|TRBV6-5|TRBJ2-2
CASSYSPGNTGELFF
TGTGCCAGCAGTTACTCGCCAGGGAACACCGGGGAGCTGTTTTTT
>TRBD2|.|TRBV6-6|TRBJ2-7
CASSSLTSGSYEQYF
TGTGCCAGCAGTTCCCTGACTAGCGGGAGCTACGAGCAGTACTTC
>.|.|TRBV7-9|TRBJ2-5
CASSPPGLRRETQYF
TGTGCCAGCAGCCCCCCGGGCTTACGAAGGGAGACCCAGTACTTC
>.|.|TRBV11-2|TRBJ2-1
CASSLARNEQFF
TGTGCCAGCAGCTTAGCGCGCAATGAGCAGTTCTTC
>TRBD2|.|TRBV9|TRBJ2-1
CASSPNLAGGPYNEQFF
TGTGCCAGCAGCCCAAATCTAGCGGGGGGACCTTACAATGAGCAGTTCTTC
>.|.|TRBV6-5|TRBJ2-1
CASKAGTSKNNEQFF
TGTGCCAGCAAAGCCGGGACTTCAAAGAACAATGAGCAGTTCTTC
>.|.|TRBV13|TRBJ2-2
CASSTNTGELFF
TGTGCCAGCAGCACCAACACCGGGGAGCTGTTTTTT
>.|.|TRBV5-6|TRBJ1-4
CASSLSGRDEKLFF
TGTGCCAGCAGCTTGTCTGGCAGGGATGAAAAACTGTTTTTT
>TRBD1|.|TRBV7-9|TRBJ2-7
CASRIVGQGIFYEQYF
TGTGCCAGCCGAATAGTGGGACAGGGCATATTCTACGAGCAGTACTTC
>.|.|TRBV4-1|TRBJ2-1
CASRSTYNEQFF
TGCGCCAGCCGGAGCACCTACAATGAGCAGTTCTTC
>.|.|TRBV30|TRBJ1-1
CAWSVFGTEAFF
TGTGCCTGGAGTGTGTTCGGCACTGAAGCTTTCTTT
>.|.|TRBV6-8|TRBJ2-2
CASGEIYTGELFF
TGTGCCAGCGGAGAGATTTACACCGGGGAGCTGTTTTTT
>TRBD2|.|TRBV28|TRBJ2-2
CASSLRLAGTGELFF
TGTGCCAGCAGTTTAAGACTAGCGGGCACCGGGGAGCTGTTTTTT
>.|.|TRBV27|TRBJ1-1
CASHTDGVNTEAFF
TGTGCCAGCCACACCGACGGCGTGAACACTGAAGCTTTCTTT
>.|.|TRBV27|TRBJ2-7
CASSLSSAGDSYEQYF
TGTGCCAGCAGTTTATCGTCGGCAGGCGATAGCTACGAGCAGTACTTC
>TRBD2|.|TRBV5-1|TRBJ2-3
CASSLASGGFTDTQYF
TGCGCCAGCAGCTTGGCCTCGGGAGGGTTCACAGATACGCAGTATTTT
>TRBD2|.|TRBV19|TRBJ2-7
CASSPFRGVRSYEQYF
TGTGCCAGTAGTCCCTTTCGGGGGGTAAGGAGCTACGAGCAGTACTTC
>.|few|TRBV27|TRBJ1-2
CASSGEGGNYGYTF
TGTGCCAGCAGTGGGGAAGGGGGTAACTATGGCTACACCTTC
>TRBD2|.|TRBV4-3|TRBJ2-1
CASSQLTGTSGRVGEQFF
TGCGCCAGCAGCCAGTTAACCGGGACTAGCGGGAGGGTCGGGGAGCAGTTCTTC
>TRBD1|.|TRBV6-5|TRBJ2-7
CASSYSVQGALYEQYF
TGTGCCAGCAGTTACTCCGTCCAGGGGGCTCTTTACGAGCAGTACTTC
>TRBD1|.|TRBV9|TRBJ2-2
CASSVVGQGWLNTGELFF
TGTGCCAGCAGCGTAGTAGGACAGGGATGGTTGAACACCGGGGAGCTGTTTTTT
>.|.|TRBV10-3|TRBJ2-7
CAISDSNDEQYF
TGTGCCATCAGTGATTCAAATGACGAGCAGTACTTC
>TRBD2|.|TRBV7-6|TRBJ2-1
CASSGTNHNEQFF
TGTGCCAGCTCGGGGACTAACCACAATGAGCAGTTCTTC